The clone carrying this TCR beta chain was counted a few times. What it recognizes is unknown. Trimming removed 5 bases from V and 1 base from J, with 8 bases in between. CDR3 length: 13 amino acids. The data originate from a study of naive and memory T cell subsets. Both TRBC1 and TRBC2 were covered by a beta constant-region primer of two equimolar oligonucleotides. Ligated cDNA was amplified by four rounds of PCR with nested alpha and beta constant-region primers and SP2. TCRdb passed the UMI-ligation and nested PCR reads through MiXCR, listing each CDR3 protein once. Found here are 150,000 or so distinct CDR3 sequences, 22% of them singletons; the top ten hold 0.11%. Findings of the study overall: Over 95% of naive TCR sequences appeared only once after error correction, unlike memory subsets. Naive repertoires, especially CD8, held a few larger clonotypes, possibly memory cells re-expressing CD45RA. In CD4 and CD8 cells, diversity dropped from naive through EMRA. Between naive and memory subsets, TCR abundance power law exponents differed.

The V gene is TRBV12-3 or TRBV12-4, the J gene TRBJ1-1, with D unclear. Sequencing was performed on naive CD4+ T cells from blood. This TCR was sampled from a human donor in good health. The CDR3 here is CASSVSANTEAFF. CDR3 bases: TGTGCCAGCAGTGTAAGTGCGAACACTGAAGCTTTCTTT.